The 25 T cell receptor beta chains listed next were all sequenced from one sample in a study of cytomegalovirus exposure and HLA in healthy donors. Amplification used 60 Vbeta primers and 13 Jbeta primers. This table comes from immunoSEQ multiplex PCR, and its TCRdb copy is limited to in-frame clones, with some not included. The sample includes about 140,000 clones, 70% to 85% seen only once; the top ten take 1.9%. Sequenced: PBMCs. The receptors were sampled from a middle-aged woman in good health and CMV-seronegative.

The CDR3 is CASSQAHRDEQYF. The CDR3, as DNA: TGTGCCAGCAGCCAAGCCCATCGGGACGAGCAGTACTTC. The chain joins TRBV4-2 to TRBJ2-7, with no clear D. The CDR3 is made up of 13 amino acids. V shed 1 base and J shed 5 bases, with 9 bases lying between them. Germline CDR1 reads LGHNA; CDR2 reads YNFKEQ.

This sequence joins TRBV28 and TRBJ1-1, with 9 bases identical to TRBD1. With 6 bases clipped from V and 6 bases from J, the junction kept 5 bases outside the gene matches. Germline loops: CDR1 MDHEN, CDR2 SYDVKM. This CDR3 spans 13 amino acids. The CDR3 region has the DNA TGTGCCAGCAGGTTACAGGGGGCCGCTGAAGCTTTCTTT. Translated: CASRLQGAAEAFF. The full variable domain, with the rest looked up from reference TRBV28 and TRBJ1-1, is DVKVTQSSRYLVKRTGEKVFLECVQDMDHENMFWYRQDPGLGLRLIYFSYDVKMKEKGDIPEGYSVSREKKERFSLILESASTNQTSMYLCASRLQGAAEAFFGQGTRLTVV.

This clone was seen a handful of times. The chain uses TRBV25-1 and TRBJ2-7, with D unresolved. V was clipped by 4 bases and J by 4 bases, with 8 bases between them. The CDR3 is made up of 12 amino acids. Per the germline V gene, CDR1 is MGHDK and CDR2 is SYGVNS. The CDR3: CASSGYLYEQYF. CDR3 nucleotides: TGTGCCAGCAGTGGGTACTTATACGAGCAGTACTTC.

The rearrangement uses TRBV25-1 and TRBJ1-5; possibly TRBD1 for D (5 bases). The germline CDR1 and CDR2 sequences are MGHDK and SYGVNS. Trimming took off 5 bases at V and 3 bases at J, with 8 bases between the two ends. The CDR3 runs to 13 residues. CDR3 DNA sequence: TGTGCCAGCAGTTCAGGGCCCAATCAGCCCCAGCATTTT. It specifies CASSSGPNQPQHF.

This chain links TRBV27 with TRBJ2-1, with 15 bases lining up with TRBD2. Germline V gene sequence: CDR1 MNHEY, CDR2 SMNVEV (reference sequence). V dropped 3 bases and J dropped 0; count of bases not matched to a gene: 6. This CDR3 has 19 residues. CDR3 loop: CASSFPGLAGGLSYNEQFF. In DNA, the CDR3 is TGTGCCAGCAGTTTCCCCGGACTAGCGGGAGGGCTCTCCTACAATGAGCAGTTCTTC.

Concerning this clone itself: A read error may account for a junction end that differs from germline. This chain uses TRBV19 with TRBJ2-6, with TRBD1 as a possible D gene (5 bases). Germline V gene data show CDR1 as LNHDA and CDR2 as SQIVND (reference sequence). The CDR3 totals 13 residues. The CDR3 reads CASSYTGANGLTF. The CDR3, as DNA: TGTGCCAGTAGTTATACTGGGGCCAACGGCCTGACTTTC.

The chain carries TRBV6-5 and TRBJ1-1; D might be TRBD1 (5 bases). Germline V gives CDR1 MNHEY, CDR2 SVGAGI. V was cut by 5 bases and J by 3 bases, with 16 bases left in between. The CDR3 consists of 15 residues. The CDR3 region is CASSKTDSSYTEAFF. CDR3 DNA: TGTGCCAGCAGTAAAACTGACAGTTCCTACACTGAAGCTTTCTTT.

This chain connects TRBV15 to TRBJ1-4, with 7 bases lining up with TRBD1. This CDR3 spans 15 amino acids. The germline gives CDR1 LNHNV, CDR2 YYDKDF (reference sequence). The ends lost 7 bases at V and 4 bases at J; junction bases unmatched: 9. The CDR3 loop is CATTFQGQINEKLFF. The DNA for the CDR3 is TGTGCCACCACGTTCCAGGGACAGATTAATGAAAAACTGTTTTTT. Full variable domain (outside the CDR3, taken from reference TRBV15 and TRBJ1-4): DAMVIQNPRYQVTQFGKPVTLSCSQTLNHNVMYWYQQKSSQAPKLLFHYYDKDFNNEADTPDNFQSRRPNTSFCFLDIRSPGLGDTAMYLCATTFQGQINEKLFFGSGTQLSVL.

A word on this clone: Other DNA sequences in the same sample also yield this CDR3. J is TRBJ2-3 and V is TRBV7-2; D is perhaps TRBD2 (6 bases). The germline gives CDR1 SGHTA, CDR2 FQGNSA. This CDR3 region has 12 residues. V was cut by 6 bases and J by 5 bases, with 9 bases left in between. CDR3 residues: CASSPGGDTQYF. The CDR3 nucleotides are TGTGCCAGCAGTCCCGGGGGAGATACGCAGTATTTT.

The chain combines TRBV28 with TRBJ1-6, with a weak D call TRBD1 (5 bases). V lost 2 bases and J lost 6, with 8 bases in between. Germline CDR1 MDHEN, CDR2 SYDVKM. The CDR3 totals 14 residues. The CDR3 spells CASSLPQGNSPLHF. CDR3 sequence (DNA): TGTGCCAGCAGTTTACCCCAGGGTAATTCACCCCTCCACTTT.

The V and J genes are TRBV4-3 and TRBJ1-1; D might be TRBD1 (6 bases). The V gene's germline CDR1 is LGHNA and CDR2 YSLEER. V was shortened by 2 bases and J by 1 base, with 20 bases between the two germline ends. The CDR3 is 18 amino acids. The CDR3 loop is CASSQRNRAWDKNTEAFF. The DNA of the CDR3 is TGCGCCAGCAGCCAACGAAACAGGGCGTGGGACAAGAACACTGAAGCTTTCTTT.

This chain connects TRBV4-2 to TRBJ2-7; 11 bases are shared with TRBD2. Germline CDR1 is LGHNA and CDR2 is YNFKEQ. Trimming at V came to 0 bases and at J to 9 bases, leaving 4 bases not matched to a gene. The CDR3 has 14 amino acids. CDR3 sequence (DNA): TGTGCCAGCAGCCAAGAGACTAGCGGGAACCCGCAGTACTTC. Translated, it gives CASSQETSGNPQYF.

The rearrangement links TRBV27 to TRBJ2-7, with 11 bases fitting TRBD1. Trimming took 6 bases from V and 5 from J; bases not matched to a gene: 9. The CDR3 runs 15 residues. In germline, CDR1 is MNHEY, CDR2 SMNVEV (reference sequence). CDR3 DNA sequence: TGTGCCAGCAGACCTGGACAGGGGGCGCTTGACGAGCAGTACTTC. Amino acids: CASRPGQGALDEQYF.

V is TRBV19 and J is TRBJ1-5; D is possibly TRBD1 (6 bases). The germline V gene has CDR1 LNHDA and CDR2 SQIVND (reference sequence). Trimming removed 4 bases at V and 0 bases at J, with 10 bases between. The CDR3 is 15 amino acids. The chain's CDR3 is CASSKTGYSNQPQHF. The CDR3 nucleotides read TGTGCCAGTAGTAAGACAGGCTATAGCAATCAGCCCCAGCATTTT.

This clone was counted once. CDR3 DNA: TGTGCCAGCAGCCCGCGGGGGGCGGGGCAGAATGAGCAGTTCTTC. Its protein is CASSPRGAGQNEQFF. V gene TRBV7-3 combines with J gene TRBJ2-1; TRBD2 matches at 8 bases. CDR1 is SGHTA and CDR2 is FQGTGA in the germline V gene. The CDR3 is 15 amino acids. V shed 5 bases, J shed 7 bases, and the junction held 10 bases outside the gene matches.

CDR3 in amino acids: CASSEAGAGSEQYF. DNA for the CDR3: TGTGCCAGCAGTGAAGCAGGAGCGGGGTCCGAGCAGTACTTC. The chain joins TRBV6-1 to TRBJ2-7; 7 bases align to TRBD2. CDR3 length: 14 residues. Germline CDR1 reads MNHNS; CDR2 reads SASEGT. Germline trimming cut 0 bases from V and 6 bases from J; bases unmatched to any gene: 5.

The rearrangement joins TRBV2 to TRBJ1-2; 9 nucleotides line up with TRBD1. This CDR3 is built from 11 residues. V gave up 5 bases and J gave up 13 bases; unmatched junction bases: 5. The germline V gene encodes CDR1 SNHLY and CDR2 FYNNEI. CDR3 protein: CASSRTGAATF. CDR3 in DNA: TGTGCCAGCAGTCGGACAGGGGCGGCCACCTTC.

The CDR3 spells CATSTGGAYNEQFF. CDR3 nucleotide sequence: TGTGCCACTTCCACAGGGGGCGCCTACAATGAGCAGTTCTTC. This sequence joins TRBV27 and TRBJ2-1, with TRBD1 matching 9 bases. The CDR3 covers 14 residues. J was trimmed by 2 bases and V by 10 bases; bases with no gene match: 6. The germline V gene encodes CDR1 MNHEY and CDR2 SMNVEV (reference sequence).

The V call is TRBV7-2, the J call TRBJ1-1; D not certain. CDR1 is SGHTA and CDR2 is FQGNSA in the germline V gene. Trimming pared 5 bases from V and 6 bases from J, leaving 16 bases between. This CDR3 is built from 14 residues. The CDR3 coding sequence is TGTGCCAGCAGCACTCAGGCAGGCAGGTCTGAAGCTTTCTTT. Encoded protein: CASSTQAGRSEAFF.

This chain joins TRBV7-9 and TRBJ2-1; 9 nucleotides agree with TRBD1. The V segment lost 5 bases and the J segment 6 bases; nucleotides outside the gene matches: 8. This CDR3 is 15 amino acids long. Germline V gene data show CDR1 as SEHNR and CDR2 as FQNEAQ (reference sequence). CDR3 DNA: TGTGCCAGCAGCCCCCGCGGGACAGGGATCAATGAGCAGTTCTTC. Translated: CASSPRGTGINEQFF.

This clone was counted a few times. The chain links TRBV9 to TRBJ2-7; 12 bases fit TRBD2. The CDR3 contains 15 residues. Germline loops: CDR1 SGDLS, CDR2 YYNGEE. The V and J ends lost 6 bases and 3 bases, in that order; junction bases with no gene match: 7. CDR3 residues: CASTPGLAGNYEQYF. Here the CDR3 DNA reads TGTGCCAGCACGCCTGGACTAGCGGGAAACTACGAGCAGTACTTC.

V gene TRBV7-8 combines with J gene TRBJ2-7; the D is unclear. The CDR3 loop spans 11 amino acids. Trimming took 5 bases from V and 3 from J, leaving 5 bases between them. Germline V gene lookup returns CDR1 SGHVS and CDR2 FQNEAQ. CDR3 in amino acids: CASSVYYEQYF. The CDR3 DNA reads TGTGCCAGCAGCGTTTACTACGAGCAGTACTTC.

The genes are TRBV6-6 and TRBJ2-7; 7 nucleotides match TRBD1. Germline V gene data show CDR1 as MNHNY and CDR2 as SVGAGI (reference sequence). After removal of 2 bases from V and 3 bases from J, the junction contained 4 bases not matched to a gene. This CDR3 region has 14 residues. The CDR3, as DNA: TGTGCCAGCAGTTACCCTACAGGGGACTACGAGCAGTACTTC. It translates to CASSYPTGDYEQYF.

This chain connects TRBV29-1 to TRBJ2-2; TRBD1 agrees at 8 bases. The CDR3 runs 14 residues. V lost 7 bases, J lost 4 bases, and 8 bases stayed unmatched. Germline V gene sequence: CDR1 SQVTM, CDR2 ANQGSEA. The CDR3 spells CSAKTGVGTGELFF. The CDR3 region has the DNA TGCAGCGCCAAGACAGGGGTGGGCACCGGGGAGCTGTTTTTT.

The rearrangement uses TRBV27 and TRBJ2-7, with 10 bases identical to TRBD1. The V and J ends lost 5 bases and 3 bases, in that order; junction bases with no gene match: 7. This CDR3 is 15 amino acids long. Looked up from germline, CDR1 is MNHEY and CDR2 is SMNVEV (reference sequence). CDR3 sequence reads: CASSSPGQGFYEQYF. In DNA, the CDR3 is TGTGCCAGCAGTAGTCCGGGACAGGGGTTCTACGAGCAGTACTTC.